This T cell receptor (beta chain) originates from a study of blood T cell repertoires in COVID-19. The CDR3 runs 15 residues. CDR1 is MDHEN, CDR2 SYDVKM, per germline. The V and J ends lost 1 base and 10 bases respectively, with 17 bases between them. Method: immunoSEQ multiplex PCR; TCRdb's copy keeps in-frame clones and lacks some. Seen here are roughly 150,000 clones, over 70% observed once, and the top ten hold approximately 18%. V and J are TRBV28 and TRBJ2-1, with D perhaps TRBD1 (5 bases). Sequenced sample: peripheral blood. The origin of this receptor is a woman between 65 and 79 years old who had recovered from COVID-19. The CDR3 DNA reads TGTGCCAGCAGTTTATCTACCGGGTGGGGCCCCGAGCAGTTCTTC. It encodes CASSLSTGWGPEQFF.